This T cell receptor (beta chain) was identified in a study of Ad26.COV2.S vaccination and SARS-CoV-2 variants. Study conclusions and caveats: Relative to placebo recipients, vaccine recipients exhibited elevated spike-specific TCR breadth.

Germline CDR1 reads MGHRA; CDR2 reads YSYEKL. V was clipped by 0 bases and J by 3 bases; unmatched bases: 5. The CDR3 totals 16 residues. Stated treatment: roughly 20 received Ad26.COV2.S at low or high dose, single or two shots; several received placebo; per-sample allocation not given. Sample collection was performed on day 63 after the first vaccine or placebo injection. This clone was observed a single time. Its antigen is still unknown. Some clones are missing from TCRdb's copy, which holds only in-frame ones; the method was immunoSEQ multiplex PCR. The data hold hundreds of thousands of clones, with around 87% observed a single time.

The TCR was taken from a person aged 18-60 years who received the Ad26.COV2.S COVID-19 vaccine or a placebo. The starting material was peripheral blood, obtained in a trial of Ad26.COV2.S vaccine versus placebo. This sequence joins TRBV4-1 and TRBJ1-5, with TRBD1 matching over 7 bases. The CDR3 nucleotides read TGCGCCAGCAGCCAAGAGACAGGGAGAACCAATCAGCCCCAGCATTTT. Protein product: CASSQETGRTNQPQHF.